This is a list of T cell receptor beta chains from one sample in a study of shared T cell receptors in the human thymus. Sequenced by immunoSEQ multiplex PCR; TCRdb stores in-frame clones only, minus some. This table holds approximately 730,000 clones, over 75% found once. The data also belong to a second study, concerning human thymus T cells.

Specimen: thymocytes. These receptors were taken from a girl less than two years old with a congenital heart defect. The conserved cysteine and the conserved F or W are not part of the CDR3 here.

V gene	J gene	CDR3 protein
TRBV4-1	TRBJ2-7	ASSQETGIPYEQY
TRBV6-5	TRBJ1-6	ASSNSGAPLH
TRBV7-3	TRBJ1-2	ASSFGYGAVGYT
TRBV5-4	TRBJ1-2	ASSLRRAYGYT
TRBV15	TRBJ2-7	ATSRDPRRASYEQY
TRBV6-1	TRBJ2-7	ASSGTDSYEQY
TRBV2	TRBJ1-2	ASSEPGSKNYGYT
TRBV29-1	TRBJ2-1	SVRTSGGNEQF
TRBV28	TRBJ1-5	ASSSQQGIGNQPQH
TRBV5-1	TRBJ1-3	ASSFLTGNTIY
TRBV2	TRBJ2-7	ASSPEPGLYAYEQY
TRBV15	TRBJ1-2	ATSRAGVHYGYT
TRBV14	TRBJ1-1	ASRKQGPDTEAF
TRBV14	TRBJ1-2	ASSHGGQNYGYT
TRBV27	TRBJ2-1	ASRPAGPPYNEQF
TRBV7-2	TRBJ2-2	APEPGELF
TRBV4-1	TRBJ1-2	ASSQDGGRPGYGYT
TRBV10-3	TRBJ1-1	AIRTGETEAF
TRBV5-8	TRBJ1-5	ASTISPPRIDVNQPQH
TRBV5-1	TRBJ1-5	ASSQDRGQPQH
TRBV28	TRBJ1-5	ASREEVRDRGYSNQPQH
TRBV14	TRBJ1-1	ASSLGTVKNTEAF
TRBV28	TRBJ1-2	ASSTEVASLGYT
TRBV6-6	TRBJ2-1	ASSSTGSSYNEQF
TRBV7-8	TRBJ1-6	ASSLIGGGRVNSPLH
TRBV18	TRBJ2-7	ASSIQGYKTYEQY
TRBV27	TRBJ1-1	ASTFKAF
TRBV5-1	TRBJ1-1	ASSLVSGGENTEAF
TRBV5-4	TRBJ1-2	ASSPWEPYGYT
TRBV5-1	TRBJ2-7	ASSLTIGALPYEQY
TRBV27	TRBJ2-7	ASSAGAYEQY
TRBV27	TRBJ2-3	ASSLGPGGLTDTQY
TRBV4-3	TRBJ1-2	ASRSRDRSYGYT
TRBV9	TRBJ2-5	ASSSNPEGQWETQY
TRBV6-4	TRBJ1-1	ASITGGMNTEAF
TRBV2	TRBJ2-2	ASSPADRSTGELF
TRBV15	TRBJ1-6	ATSSLIPGQGRVNSPLH
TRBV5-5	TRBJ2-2	ASSLTPGTRTQANTGELF
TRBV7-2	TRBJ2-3	ASTTSGASGNTQY
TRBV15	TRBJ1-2	ATSRDSGTDRGYT
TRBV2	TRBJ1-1	ASSGRGEPPAVF
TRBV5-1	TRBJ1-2	ASSCTGCGYT
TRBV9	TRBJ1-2	ASTNPGRGLYT
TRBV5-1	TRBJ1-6	ASSLTQATYNSPLH
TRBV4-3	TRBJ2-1	ASSQDLGQANPNEQF
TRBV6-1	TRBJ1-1	ASSEDRGMNTEAF
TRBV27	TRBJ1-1	ASSLWPDSAEAF
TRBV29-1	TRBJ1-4	SALGTATNEKLF
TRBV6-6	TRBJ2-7	ASSYSMSGGPYEQY
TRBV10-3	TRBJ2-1	AISGTGFPPSYNEQF
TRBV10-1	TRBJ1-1	ASSEIPRRWTEAF
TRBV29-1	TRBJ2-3	SVEGGRGTQY